This T cell receptor (beta chain) stems from a study of blood T cell repertoires in COVID-19. Study in general: COVID-19 samples, acute and convalescent, were from the United States, Italy and Spain. From T cells, B-cell-depleted T cells, or PBMCs came the material, which was cDNA or gDNA.

There are a few counts of this clone. There are 13 residues in the CDR3. In germline, CDR1 is LNHDA, CDR2 SQIVND (reference sequence). V was trimmed by 5 bases and J by 4 bases, leaving 11 bases between them. In the study's own analysis: Reference gene primer amplification in the assay estimated nucleated cell counts. Only in-frame clones appear in the TCRdb table, and some are missing; sequencing was by immunoSEQ multiplex PCR. Clone size and the V and J calls come from that table; the DNA yielded D and trimming. This table has 100,000 to 150,000 clones, around four fifths appearing once. The sequence came from a human donor in a cohort sampled during active COVID-19. This chain joins TRBV19 and TRBJ1-2; maybe TRBD1 (6 bases). Sequenced material: peripheral blood. In DNA form, the CDR3 reads TGTGCCAGTAGTTACAGGGTGGGCTATGGCTACACCTTC. Amino acids: CASSYRVGYGYTF.